One T cell receptor beta chain is described in this entry. The target antigen is unknown. A single record per CDR3 protein comes from TCRdb applying MiXCR to the reads. This repertoire shows roughly 500,000 distinct CDR3 sequences, 30% to 40% found once; its top ten account for 15% to 20%. This specimen comes from a study of T cell repertoires in cytomegalovirus infection. J lost 2 bases, V lost 4 bases, and 8 bases had no gene match. Germline V CDR1 and CDR2: MDHEN, SYDVKM. CDR3 length equals 17 residues. Source: cultured PBMCs, taken from culture after CMV antigen stimulation. This clonotype originated in a human donor in good health (CMV status not recorded). Some clones in this sample may be carry-over from other donors' samples. The V call is TRBV28, the J call TRBJ2-1, with 10 bases identical to TRBD2. CDR3 sequence reads: CASSSPLGLAAYNEQFF. CDR3 nucleotides: TGTGCCAGCAGTTCTCCTTTAGGACTAGCGGCCTACAATGAGCAGTTCTTC.